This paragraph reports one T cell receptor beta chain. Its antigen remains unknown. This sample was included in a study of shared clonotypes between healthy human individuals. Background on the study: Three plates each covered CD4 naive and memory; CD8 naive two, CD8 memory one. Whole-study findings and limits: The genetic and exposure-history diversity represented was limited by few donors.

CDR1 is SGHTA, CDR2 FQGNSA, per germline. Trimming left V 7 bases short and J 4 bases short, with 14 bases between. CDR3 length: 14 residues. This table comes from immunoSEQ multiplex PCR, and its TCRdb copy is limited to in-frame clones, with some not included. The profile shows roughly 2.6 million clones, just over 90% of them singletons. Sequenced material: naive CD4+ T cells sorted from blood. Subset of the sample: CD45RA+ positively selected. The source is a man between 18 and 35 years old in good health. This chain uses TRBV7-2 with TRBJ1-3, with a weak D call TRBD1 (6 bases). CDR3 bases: TGTGCCAGCATAACAGGGCCAACCGGAAACACCATATATTTT. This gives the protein CASITGPTGNTIYF.